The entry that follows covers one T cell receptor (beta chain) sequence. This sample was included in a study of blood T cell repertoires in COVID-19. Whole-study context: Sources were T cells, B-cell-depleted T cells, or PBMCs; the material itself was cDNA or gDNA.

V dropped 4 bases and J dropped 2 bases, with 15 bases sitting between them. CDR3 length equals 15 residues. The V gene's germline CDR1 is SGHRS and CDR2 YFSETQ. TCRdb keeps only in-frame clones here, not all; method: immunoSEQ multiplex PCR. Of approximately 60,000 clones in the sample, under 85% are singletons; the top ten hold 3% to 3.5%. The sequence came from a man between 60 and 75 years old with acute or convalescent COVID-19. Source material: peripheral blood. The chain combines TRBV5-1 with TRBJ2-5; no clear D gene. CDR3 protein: CASSPLDKNQETQYF. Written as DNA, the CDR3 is TGCGCCAGCAGCCCATTAGACAAGAATCAAGAGACCCAGTACTTC.